Shown below are 5 T cell receptor beta chains from a single sample sequenced in a study of blood T cell repertoires in COVID-19. TCRdb's copy holds only in-frame clones and misses some; the assay was immunoSEQ multiplex PCR. The table records fewer than 90,000 clones, about nine tenths of them present only once. The sample comprised peripheral blood. These TCRs come from a man aged 55 to 70 with acute or convalescent COVID-19.

V usage is TRBV19 and J usage is TRBJ1-2; no clear D. The CDR3 loop spans 13 amino acids. Germline CDR1 LNHDA, CDR2 SQIVND (reference sequence). V dropped 2 bases and J dropped 3 bases, with 7 bases sitting between them. Here the CDR3 DNA reads TGTGCCAGTAGTATACAGGTTTACTATGGCTACACCTTC. As protein: CASSIQVYYGYTF.

The chain uses TRBV6-2 or TRBV6-3 and TRBJ1-1; tentatively, D is TRBD1 (6 bases). The CDR3 totals 13 residues. CDR1 and CDR2 (germline): MNHEY, SVGEGT. The germline V and J ends were trimmed by 2 bases and 8 bases, with 12 bases remaining between them. The CDR3 region is CASSYQGLPEAFF. DNA of the CDR3: TGTGCCAGCAGTTACCAGGGGTTGCCCGAAGCTTTCTTT.

CDR3 in amino acids: CATGTGLYEQYF. CDR3 DNA: TGTGCCACTGGGACAGGACTCTACGAGCAGTACTTC. This rearrangement joins TRBV15 to TRBJ2-7, with TRBD1 matching over 8 bases. Trimming at V came to 9 bases and at J to 3 bases, leaving 4 bases not matched to a gene. This CDR3 spans 12 amino acids. Germline V gene sequence: CDR1 LNHNV, CDR2 YYDKDF (reference sequence).

This chain connects TRBV19 to TRBJ1-3; weak D call: TRBD1 (5 bases). V lost 10 bases and J 1 base, leaving 11 bases between the germline ends. From germline, CDR1 is LNHDA and CDR2 SQIVND (reference sequence). The CDR3 is made up of 13 amino acids. CDR3 DNA: TGTGCCACCGGGACTCTATCTGGAAACACCATATATTTT. Amino acid sequence: CATGTLSGNTIYF. The full variable domain, completed using reference TRBV19 and TRBJ1-3, is DGGITQSPKYLFRKEGQNVTLSCEQNLNHDAMYWYRQDPGQGLRLIYYSQIVNDFQKGDIAEGYSVSREKKESFPLTVTSAQKNPTAFYLCATGTLSGNTIYFGEGSWLTVV.

The CDR3 loop reads CASSLNPPGQGVYGYTF. In DNA form, the CDR3 reads TGTGCCAGCAGCTTAAATCCCCCGGGACAGGGGGTCTATGGCTACACCTTC. The V gene is TRBV7-3, the J gene TRBJ1-2; 11 bases are a match to TRBD1. The CDR3 has 17 amino acids. Germline lookup yields CDR1 SGHTA and CDR2 FQGTGA. V shed 1 base, J shed 4 bases, and the junction held 8 bases outside the gene matches.